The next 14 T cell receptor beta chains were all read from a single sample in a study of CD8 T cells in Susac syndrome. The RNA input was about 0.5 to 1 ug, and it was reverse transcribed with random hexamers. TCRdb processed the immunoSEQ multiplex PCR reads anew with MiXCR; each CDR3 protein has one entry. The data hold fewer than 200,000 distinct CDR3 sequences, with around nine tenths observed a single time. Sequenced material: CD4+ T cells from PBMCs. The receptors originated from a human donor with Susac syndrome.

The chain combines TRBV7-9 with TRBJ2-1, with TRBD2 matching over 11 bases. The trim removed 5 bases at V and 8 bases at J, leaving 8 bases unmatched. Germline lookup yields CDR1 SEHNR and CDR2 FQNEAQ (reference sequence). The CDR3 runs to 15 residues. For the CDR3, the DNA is TGTGCCAGCAGCCTCAGACTAGCGGGGAGGGATGAGCAGTTCTTC. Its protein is CASSLRLAGRDEQFF. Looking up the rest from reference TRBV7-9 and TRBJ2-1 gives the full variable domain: DTGVSQNPRHKITKRGQNVTFRCDPISEHNRLYWYRQTLGQGPEFLTYFQNEAQLEKSRLLSDRFSAERPKGSFSTLEIQRTEQGDSAMYLCASSLRLAGRDEQFFGPGTRLTVL.

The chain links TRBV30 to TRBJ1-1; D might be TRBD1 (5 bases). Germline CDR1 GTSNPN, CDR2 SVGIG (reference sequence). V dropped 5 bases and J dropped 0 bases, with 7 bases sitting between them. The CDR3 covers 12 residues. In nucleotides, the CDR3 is TGTGCCTGGGGGGGAATGAACACTGAAGCTTTCTTT. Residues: CAWGGMNTEAFF.

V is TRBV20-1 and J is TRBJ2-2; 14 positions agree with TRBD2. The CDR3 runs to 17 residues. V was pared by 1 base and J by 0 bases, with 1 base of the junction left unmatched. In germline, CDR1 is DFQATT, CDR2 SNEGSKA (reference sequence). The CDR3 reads CSARGLAGGSNTGELFF. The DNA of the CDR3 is TGCAGTGCTAGAGGACTAGCGGGGGGGTCGAACACCGGGGAGCTGTTTTTT.

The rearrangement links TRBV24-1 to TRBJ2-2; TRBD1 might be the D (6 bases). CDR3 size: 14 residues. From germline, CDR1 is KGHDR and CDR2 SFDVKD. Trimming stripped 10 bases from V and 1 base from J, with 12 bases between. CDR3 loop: CATSDSWNTGELFF. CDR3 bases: TGTGCCACTTCGGACAGCTGGAACACCGGGGAGCTGTTTTTT.

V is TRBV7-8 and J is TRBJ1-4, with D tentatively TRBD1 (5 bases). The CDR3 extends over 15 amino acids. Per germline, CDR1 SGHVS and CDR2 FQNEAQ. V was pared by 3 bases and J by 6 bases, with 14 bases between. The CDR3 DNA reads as TGTGCCAGCAGCTTTCTTATCCAGGGAGATGAAAAACTGTTTTTT. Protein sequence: CASSFLIQGDEKLFF. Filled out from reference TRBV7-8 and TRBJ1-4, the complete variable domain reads GAGVSQSPRYKVAKRGQDVALRCDPISGHVSLFWYQQALGQGPEFLTYFQNEAQLDKSGLPSDRFFAERPEGSVSTLKIQRTQQEDSAVYLCASSFLIQGDEKLFFGSGTQLSVL.

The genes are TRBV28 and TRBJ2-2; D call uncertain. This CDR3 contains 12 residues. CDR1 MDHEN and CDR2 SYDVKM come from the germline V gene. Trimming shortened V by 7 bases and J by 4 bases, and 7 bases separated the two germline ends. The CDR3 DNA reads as TGTGCCAGCATCAGCAGCACCGGGGAGCTGTTTTTT. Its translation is CASISSTGELFF.

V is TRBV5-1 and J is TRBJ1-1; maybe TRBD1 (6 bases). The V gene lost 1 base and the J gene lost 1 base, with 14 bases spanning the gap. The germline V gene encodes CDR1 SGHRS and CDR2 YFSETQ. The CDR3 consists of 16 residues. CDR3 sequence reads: CASSLTARGANTEAFF. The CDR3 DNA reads TGCGCCAGCAGCTTGACTGCCAGGGGAGCGAACACTGAAGCTTTCTTT.

The CDR3 reads CASSDSGFDYGYTF. The CDR3 DNA reads TGTGCCAGCTCTGACTCCGGTTTTGATTATGGCTACACCTTC. The V call is TRBV18, the J call TRBJ1-2; no reliable D call. Germline CDR1 reads KGHSH; CDR2 reads LQKENI. CDR3 length equals 14 residues. Trimming shortened V by 6 bases and J by 5 bases, and 16 bases separated the two germline ends.

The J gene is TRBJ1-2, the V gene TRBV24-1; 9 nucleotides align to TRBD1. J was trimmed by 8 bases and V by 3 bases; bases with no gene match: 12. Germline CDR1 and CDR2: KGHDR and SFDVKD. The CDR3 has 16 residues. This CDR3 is CATSDGKQGASFGYTF. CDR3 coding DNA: TGTGCCACCAGTGATGGTAAACAGGGGGCAAGTTTCGGCTACACCTTC.

The CDR3 sequence: CASQTGNTGELFF. The CDR3 DNA reads TGTGCCAGCCAGACAGGGAACACCGGGGAGCTGTTTTTT. V gene TRBV9 combines with J gene TRBJ2-2, with D perhaps TRBD1 (6 bases). This CDR3 has 13 residues. Trimming removed 7 bases from V and 1 base from J, with 8 bases in between. Germline-derived CDR1 and CDR2 are SGDLS and YYNGEE. Using reference TRBV9 and TRBJ2-2 for the parts outside the CDR3, the full variable domain is DSGVTQTPKHLITATGQRVTLRCSPRSGDLSVYWYQQSLDQGLQFLIQYYNGEERAKGNILERFSAQQFPDLHSELNLSSLELGDSALYFCASQTGNTGELFFGEGSRLTVL.

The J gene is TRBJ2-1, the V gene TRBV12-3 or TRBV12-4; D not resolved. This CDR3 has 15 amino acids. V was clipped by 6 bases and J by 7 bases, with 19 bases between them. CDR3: CASRPSVALGNEQFF. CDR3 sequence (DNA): TGTGCCAGCAGACCTTCGGTGGCCCTGGGGAATGAGCAGTTCTTC.

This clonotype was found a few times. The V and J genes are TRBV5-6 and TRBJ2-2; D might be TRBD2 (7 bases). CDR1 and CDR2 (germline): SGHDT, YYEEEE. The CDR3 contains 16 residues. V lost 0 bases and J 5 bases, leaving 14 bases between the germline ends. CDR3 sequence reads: CASSLGVAGATGELFF. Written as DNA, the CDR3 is TGTGCCAGCAGCTTGGGAGTGGCGGGGGCAACCGGGGAGCTGTTTTTT. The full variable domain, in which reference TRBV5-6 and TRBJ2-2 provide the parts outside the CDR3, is DAGVTQSPTHLIKTRGQQVTLRCSPKSGHDTVSWYQQALGQGPQFIFQYYEEEERQRGNFPDRFSGHQFPNYSSELNVNALLLGDSALYLCASSLGVAGATGELFFGEGSRLTVL.

Here the CDR3 reads CASSQDWSNEQFF. The CDR3 DNA reads as TGTGCCAGCAGCCAAGACTGGAGCAATGAGCAGTTCTTC. This sequence joins TRBV3-1 and TRBJ2-1; D uncertain. The CDR3 runs 13 residues. V was clipped by 0 bases and J by 6 bases, with 6 bases between them. Germline CDR1 is LGHDT and CDR2 is YNNKEL (reference sequence).

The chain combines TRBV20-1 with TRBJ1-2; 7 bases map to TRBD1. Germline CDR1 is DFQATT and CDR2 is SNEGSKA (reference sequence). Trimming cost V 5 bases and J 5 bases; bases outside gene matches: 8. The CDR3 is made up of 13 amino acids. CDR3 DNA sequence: TGCAGTGCTGTGGGACAGACAAGTTATGGCTACACCTTC. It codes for CSAVGQTSYGYTF.